This T cell receptor beta chain appears in the sequencing data of a study of vaccination and CD4 T cells after COVID-19. As concerns this clonotype: No antigen is known for it.

Treatment reported: roughly 10-day PBMC culture with coronavirus spike peptide pools or control peptides (ViraFEST assay). Sequencing of DNA taken from cultured CD4+ T cells relied on the Oncomine TCR Beta short-read assay. In TCRdb, the PCR reads were re-called with MiXCR into one record per CDR3 protein. This sample has under 15,000 distinct CDR3 sequences, with 40% to 45% found just once. There are 13 residues in the CDR3. Germline assignment: CDR1 MGHDK and CDR2 SYGVNS. Trimming shortened V by 6 bases and J by 3 bases, and 11 bases separated the two germline ends. This TCR was recovered from a human donor who had recovered from COVID-19. The chain uses TRBV25-1 and TRBJ1-1; D gene uncertain. The source material was CD4+ T cells from blood, cultured in vitro. CDR3 region: CASRRRQDTEAFF. The CDR3 DNA is TGTGCCAGCAGGAGGAGGCAAGACACTGAAGCTTTCTTT.